This T cell receptor (beta chain) stems from a study of T cell changes during pregnancy in multiple sclerosis. Profiling relied on immunoSEQ multiplex PCR, and the TCRdb table lists in-frame clones only, not all of them. The table includes 39,000 or so clones, less than 95% detected once. Sequences were derived from CD8+ T cells from peripheral blood mononuclear cells, sampled in the first trimester of pregnancy. The TCR originated in a female donor with multiple sclerosis, enrolled in a pregnancy study.

CDR3 loop: CASSMTSGVTQPQHF. CDR3 nucleotide sequence: TGTGCCAGTAGTATGACGTCAGGGGTCACTCAGCCCCAGCATTTT. V and J are TRBV19 and TRBJ1-5, with a possible D match to TRBD1 (6 bases). Trimming shortened V by 3 bases and J by 6 bases, and 15 bases separated the two germline ends. CDR1 and CDR2 from the germline V gene are LNHDA and SQIVND (reference sequence). The CDR3 runs 15 residues.